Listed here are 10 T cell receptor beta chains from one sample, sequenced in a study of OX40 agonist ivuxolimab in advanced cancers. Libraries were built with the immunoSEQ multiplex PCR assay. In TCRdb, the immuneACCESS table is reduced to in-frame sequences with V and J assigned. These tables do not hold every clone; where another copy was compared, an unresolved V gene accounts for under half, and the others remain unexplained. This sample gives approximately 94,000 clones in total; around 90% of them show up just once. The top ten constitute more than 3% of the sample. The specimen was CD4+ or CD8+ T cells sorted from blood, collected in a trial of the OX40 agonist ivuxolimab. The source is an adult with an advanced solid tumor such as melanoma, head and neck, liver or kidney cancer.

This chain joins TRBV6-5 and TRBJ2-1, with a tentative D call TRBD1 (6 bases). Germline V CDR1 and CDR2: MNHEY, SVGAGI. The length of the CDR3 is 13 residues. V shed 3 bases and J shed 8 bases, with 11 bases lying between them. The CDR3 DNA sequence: TGTGCCAGCAGTTATTTCAGGGGCGATGAGCAGTTCTTC. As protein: CASSYFRGDEQFF.

The CDR3 loop is CATSRGTSDTQYF. The CDR3 DNA reads TGTGCCACCAGCAGAGGGACGTCAGATACGCAGTATTTT. The chain has TRBV15 and TRBJ2-3; D ambiguous. The germline V gene encodes CDR1 LNHNV and CDR2 YYDKDF (reference sequence). V was shortened by 1 base and J by 4 bases, with 6 bases between the two germline ends. The CDR3 has 13 amino acids.

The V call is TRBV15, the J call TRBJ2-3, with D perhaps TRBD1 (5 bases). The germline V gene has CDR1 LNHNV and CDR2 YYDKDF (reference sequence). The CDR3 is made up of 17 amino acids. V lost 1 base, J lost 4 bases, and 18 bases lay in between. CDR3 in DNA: TGTGCCACCAGCAGAGGAGAGACAGCTTACACCGCAGATACGCAGTATTTT. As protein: CATSRGETAYTADTQYF.

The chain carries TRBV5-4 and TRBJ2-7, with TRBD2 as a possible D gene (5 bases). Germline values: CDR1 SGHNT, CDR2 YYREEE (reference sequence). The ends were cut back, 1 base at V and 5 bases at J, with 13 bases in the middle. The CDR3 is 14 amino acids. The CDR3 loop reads CASSLSPGIDEQYF. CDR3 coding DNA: TGTGCCAGCAGCTTGAGCCCCGGGATTGACGAGCAGTACTTC.

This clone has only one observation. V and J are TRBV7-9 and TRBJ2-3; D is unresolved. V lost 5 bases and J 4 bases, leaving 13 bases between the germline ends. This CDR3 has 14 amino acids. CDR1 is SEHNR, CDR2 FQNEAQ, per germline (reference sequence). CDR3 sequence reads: CASSPRTNPDTQYF. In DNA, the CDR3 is TGTGCCAGCAGCCCCCGGACCAATCCAGATACGCAGTATTTT.

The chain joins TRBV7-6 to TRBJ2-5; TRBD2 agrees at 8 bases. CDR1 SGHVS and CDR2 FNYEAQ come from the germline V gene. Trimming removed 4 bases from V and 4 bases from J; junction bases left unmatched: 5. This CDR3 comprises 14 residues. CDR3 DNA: TGTGCCAGCAGCTCCGGACTAGCCAGAGAGACCCAGTACTTC. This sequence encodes CASSSGLARETQYF. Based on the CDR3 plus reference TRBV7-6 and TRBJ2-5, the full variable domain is GAGVSQSPRYKVTKRGQDVALRCDPISGHVSLYWYRQALGQGPEFLTYFNYEAQQDKSGLPNDRFSAERPEGSISTLTIQRTEQRDSAMYRCASSSGLARETQYFGPGTRLLVL.

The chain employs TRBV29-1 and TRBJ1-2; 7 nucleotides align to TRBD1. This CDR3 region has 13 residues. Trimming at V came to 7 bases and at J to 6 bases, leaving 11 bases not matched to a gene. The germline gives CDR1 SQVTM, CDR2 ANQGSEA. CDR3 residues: CSAPTRGTDGYTF. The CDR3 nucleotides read TGCAGCGCTCCAACCAGGGGGACCGATGGCTACACCTTC.

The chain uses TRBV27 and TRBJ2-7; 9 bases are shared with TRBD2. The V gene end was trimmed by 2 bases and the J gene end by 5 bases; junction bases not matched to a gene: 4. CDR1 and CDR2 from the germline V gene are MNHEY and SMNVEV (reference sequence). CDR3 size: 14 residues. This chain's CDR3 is CASSLIAGVDEQYF. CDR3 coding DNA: TGTGCCAGCAGTTTAATAGCGGGAGTTGACGAGCAGTACTTC.

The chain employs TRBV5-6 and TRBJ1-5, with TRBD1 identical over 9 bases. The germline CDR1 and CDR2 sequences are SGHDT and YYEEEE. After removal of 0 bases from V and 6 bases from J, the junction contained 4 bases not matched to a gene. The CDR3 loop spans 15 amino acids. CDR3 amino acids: CASSLGTGVAQPQHF. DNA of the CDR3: TGTGCCAGCAGCTTGGGGACAGGGGTGGCTCAGCCCCAGCATTTT.

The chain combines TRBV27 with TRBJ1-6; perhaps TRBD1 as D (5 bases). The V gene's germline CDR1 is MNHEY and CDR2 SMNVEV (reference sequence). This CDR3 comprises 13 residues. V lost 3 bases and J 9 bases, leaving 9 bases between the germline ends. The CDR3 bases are TGTGCCAGCAGTTTGGGACGAGTTTCACCCCTCCACTTT. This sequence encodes CASSLGRVSPLHF.